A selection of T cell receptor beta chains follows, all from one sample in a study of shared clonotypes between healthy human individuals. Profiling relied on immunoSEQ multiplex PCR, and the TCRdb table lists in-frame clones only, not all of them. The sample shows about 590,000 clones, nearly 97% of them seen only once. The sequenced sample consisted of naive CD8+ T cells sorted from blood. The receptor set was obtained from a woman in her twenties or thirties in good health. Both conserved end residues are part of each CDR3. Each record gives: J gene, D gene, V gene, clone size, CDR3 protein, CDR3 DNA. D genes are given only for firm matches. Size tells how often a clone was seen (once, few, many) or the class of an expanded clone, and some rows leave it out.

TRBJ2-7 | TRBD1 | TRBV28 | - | CASSHGTESSSYEQYF | TGTGCCAGCAGTCACGGGACAGAGAGCAGCTCCTACGAGCAGTACTTC
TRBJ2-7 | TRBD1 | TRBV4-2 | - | CASSQAFRTGVDEQYF | TGTGCCAGCAGCCAAGCGTTCCGGACAGGGGTCGACGAGCAGTACTTC
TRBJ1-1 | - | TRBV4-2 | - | CASSQVFRDLGTNTEAFF | TGTGCCAGCAGCCAAGTTTTCCGGGACCTCGGAACGAACACTGAAGCTTTCTTT
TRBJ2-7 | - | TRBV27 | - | CASSLGHNYEQYF | TGTGCCAGCAGTTTGGGACACAACTACGAGCAGTACTTC
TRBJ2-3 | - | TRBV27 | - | CASSFSGPDTQYF | TGTGCCAGCAGTTTCTCGGGGCCAGATACGCAGTATTTT
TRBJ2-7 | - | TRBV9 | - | CASSVGDNIYYEQYF | TGTGCCAGCAGCGTAGGTGATAACATTTACTACGAGCAGTACTTC
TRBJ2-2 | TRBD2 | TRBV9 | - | CASSAEGTSGSQWTGELFF | TGTGCCAGCAGCGCTGAAGGGACTAGCGGGAGTCAGTGGACCGGGGAGCTGTTTTTT
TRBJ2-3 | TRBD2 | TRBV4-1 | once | CASSQKLASFTDTQYF | TGCGCCAGCAGCCAAAAACTAGCGTCGTTTACAGATACGCAGTATTTT
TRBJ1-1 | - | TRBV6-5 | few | CASSYSNVALGTEAFF | TGTGCCAGCAGTTACTCGAACGTCGCGCTGGGCACTGAAGCTTTCTTT
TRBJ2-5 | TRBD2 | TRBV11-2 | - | CASSLGTSGMETQYF | TGTGCCAGCAGCTTAGGGACTAGCGGGATGGAGACCCAGTACTTC
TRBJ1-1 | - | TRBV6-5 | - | CASSYAQGYEAFF | TGTGCCAGCAGTTACGCCCAGGGGTATGAAGCTTTCTTT
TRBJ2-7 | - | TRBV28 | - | CASSEARSYEQYF | TGTGCCAGCAGTGAGGCCCGGTCCTACGAGCAGTACTTC
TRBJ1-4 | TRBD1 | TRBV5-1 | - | CASSFGQTGINEKLFF | TGCGCCAGCAGCTTCGGGCAGACAGGGATTAATGAAAAACTGTTTTTT
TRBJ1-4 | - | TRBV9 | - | CASSVGGGFNEKLFF | TGTGCCAGCAGCGTAGGAGGAGGTTTTAATGAAAAACTGTTTTTT
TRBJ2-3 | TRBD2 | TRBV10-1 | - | CASSELAGVPDTQYF | TGCGCCAGCAGTGAACTAGCGGGAGTCCCAGATACGCAGTATTTT
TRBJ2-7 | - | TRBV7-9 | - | CASSLAGPYEQYF | TGTGCCAGCAGCTTAGCCGGTCCCTACGAGCAGTACTTC
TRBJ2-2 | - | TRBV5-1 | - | CASSLEAGELFF | TGCGCCAGCAGCTTGGAGGCTGGGGAGCTGTTTTTT
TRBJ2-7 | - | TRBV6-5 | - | CASRGGGSYEQYF | TGTGCCAGCAGGGGAGGGGGCTCCTACGAGCAGTACTTC
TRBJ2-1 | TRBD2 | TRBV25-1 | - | CASSSSGRSEQFF | TGTGCCAGCAGTAGTAGCGGGAGATCTGAGCAGTTCTTC
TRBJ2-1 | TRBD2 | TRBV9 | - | CASGGGGFEQFF | TGTGCCAGCGGCGGGGGAGGTTTTGAGCAGTTCTTC
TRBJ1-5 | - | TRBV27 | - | CASSLVGGNQPQHF | TGTGCCAGCAGTTTGGTCGGGGGCAATCAGCCCCAGCATTTT
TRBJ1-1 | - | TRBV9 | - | CASSVDEASESPGTEAFF | TGTGCCAGCAGCGTAGATGAGGCTTCAGAGTCCCCCGGCACTGAAGCTTTCTTT
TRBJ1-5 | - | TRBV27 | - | CASSLRDSNQPQHF | TGTGCCAGCAGTTTACGGGATAGCAATCAGCCCCAGCATTTT
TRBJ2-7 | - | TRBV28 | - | CASSLVSRPYEQYF | TGTGCCAGCAGTTTAGTAAGCAGACCCTACGAGCAGTACTTC
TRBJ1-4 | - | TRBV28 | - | CASSSSRLGGDEKLFF | TGTGCCAGCAGTTCATCCAGGCTCGGAGGAGATGAAAAACTGTTTTTT
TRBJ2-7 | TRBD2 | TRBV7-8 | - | CASSGGAYEQYF | TGTGCCAGCAGCGGGGGGGCCTACGAGCAGTACTTC
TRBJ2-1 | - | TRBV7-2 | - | CASSPRSAYNEQFF | TGTGCCAGCAGCCCCCGGAGTGCCTACAATGAGCAGTTCTTC
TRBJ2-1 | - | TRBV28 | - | CASSPPEEGNEQFF | TGTGCCAGCAGTCCCCCCGAAGAGGGGAATGAGCAGTTCTTC
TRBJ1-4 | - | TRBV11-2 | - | CASSLRGATNEKLFF | TGTGCCAGCAGCCTAAGGGGAGCAACTAATGAAAAACTGTTTTTT
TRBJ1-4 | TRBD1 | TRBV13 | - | CASSGRGQGINEKLFF | TGTGCCAGCAGCGGGAGAGGACAGGGGATTAATGAAAAACTGTTTTTT
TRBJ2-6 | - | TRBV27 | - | CASSATATAPSGGANVLTF | TGTGCCAGCAGCGCAACCGCGACAGCGCCTTCGGGGGGGGCCAACGTCCTGACTTTC
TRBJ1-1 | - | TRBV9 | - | CASSSLEVNTEAFF | TGTGCCAGCAGCTCCTTAGAGGTGAACACTGAAGCTTTCTTT
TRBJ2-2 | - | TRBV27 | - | CASSNYPNTGELFF | TGTGCCAGCAGCAATTATCCGAACACCGGGGAGCTGTTTTTT
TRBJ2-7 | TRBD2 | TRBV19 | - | CASSIGAGGDEQYF | TGTGCCAGTAGTATAGGAGCGGGAGGCGACGAGCAGTACTTC
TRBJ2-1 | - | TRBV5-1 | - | CASSLGGSEQFF | TGCGCCAGCAGCCTGGGGGGTAGTGAGCAGTTCTTC
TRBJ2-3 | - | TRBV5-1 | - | CASSPTSAASTDTQYF | TGCGCCAGCAGCCCGACGTCTGCCGCGAGCACAGATACGCAGTATTTT
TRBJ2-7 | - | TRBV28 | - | CASSLSLGSYEQYF | TGTGCCAGCAGCCTTAGTCTCGGCTCCTACGAGCAGTACTTC
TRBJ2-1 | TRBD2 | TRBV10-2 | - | CASSVRASGSSADEQFF | TGCGCCAGCAGTGTTCGGGCTAGCGGGAGTTCTGCGGATGAGCAGTTCTTC
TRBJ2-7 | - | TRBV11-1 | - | CASSSFGEGHLAYEQYF | TGTGCCAGCAGCTCGTTTGGGGAGGGACACCTGGCCTACGAGCAGTACTTC
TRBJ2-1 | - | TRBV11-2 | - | CASSLVRAHVSGQFF | TGTGCCAGCAGCTTAGTAAGGGCTCACGTTTCGGGGCAGTTCTTC
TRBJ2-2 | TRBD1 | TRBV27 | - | CASSSRDRGGWWNTGELFF | TGTGCCAGCAGTTCGCGGGACAGGGGAGGTTGGTGGAACACCGGGGAGCTGTTTTTT
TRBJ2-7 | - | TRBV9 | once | CASSVAPGQNYEQYF | TGTGCCAGCAGCGTAGCCCCGGGACAAAACTACGAGCAGTACTTC
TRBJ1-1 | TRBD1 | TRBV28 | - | CASSLVPGGDTEAFF | TGTGCCAGCAGTTTAGTCCCAGGGGGAGACACTGAAGCTTTCTTT
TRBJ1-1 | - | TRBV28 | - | CASSRRGDTEAFF | TGTGCCAGCAGTCGGCGAGGGGACACTGAAGCTTTCTTT
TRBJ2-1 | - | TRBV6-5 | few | CASSPTEYNEQFF | TGTGCCAGCAGTCCAACGGAGTACAATGAGCAGTTCTTC
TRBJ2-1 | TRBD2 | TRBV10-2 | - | CASSPGTSGRGYEQFF | TGCGCCAGCAGTCCGGGGACTAGCGGGAGGGGCTATGAGCAGTTCTTC